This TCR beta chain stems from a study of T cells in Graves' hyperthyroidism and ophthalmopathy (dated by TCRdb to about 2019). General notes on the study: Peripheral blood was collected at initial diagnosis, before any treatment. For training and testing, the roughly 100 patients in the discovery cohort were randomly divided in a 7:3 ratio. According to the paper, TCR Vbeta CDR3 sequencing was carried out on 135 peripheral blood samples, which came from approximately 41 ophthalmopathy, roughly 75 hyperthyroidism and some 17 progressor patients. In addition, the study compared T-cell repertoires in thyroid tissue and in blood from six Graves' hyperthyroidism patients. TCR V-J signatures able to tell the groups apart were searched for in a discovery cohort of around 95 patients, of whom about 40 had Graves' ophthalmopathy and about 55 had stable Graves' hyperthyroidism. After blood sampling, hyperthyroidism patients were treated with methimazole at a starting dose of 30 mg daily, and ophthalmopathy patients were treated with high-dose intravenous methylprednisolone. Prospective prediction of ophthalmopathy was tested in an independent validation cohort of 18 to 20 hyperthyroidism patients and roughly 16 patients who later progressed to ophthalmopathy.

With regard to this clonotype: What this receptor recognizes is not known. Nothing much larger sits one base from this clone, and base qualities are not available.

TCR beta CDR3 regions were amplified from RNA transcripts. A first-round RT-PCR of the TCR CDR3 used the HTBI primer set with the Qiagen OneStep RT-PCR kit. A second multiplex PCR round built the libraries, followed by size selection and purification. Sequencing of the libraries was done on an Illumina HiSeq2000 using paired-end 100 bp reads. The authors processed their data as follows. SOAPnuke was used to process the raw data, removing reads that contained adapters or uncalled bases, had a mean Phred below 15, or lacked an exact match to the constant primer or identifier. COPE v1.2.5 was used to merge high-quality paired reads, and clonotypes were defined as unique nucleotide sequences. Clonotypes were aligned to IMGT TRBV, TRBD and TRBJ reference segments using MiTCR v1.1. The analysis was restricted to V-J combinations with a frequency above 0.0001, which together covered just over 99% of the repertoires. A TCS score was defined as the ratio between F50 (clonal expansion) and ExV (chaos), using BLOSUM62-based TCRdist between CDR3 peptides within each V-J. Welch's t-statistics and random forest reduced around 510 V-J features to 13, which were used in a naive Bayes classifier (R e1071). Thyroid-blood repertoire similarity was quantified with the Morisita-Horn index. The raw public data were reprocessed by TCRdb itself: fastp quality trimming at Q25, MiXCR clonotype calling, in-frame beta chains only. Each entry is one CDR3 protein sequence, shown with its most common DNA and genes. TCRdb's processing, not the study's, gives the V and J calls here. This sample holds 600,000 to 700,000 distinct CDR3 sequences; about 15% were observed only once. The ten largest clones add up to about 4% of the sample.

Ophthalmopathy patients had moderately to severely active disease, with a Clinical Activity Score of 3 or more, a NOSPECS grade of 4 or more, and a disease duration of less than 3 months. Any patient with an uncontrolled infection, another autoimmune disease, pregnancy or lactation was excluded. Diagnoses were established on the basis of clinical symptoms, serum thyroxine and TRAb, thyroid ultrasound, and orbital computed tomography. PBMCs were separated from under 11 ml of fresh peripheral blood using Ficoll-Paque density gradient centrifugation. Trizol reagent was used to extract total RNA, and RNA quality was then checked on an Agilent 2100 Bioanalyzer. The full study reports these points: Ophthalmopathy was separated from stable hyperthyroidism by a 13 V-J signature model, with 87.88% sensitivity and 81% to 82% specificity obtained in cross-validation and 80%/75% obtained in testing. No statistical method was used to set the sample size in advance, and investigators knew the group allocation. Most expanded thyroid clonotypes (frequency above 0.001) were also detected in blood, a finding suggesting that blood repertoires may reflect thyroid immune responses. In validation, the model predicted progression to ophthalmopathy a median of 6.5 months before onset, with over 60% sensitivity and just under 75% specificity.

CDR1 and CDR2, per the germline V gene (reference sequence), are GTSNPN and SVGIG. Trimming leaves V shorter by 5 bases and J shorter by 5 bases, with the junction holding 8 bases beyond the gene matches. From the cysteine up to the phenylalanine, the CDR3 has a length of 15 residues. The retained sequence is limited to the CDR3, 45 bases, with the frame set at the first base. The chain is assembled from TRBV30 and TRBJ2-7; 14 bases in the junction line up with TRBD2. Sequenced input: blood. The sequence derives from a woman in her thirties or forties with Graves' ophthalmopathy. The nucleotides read TGTGCCTGGTCATTGGGACTAGCGGGAGACCACGAGCAGTACTTC. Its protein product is CAWSLGLAGDHEQYF.